This T cell receptor (beta chain) is from a study of shared clonotypes between healthy human individuals. On the study more broadly: Contributing individuals were two females and three males aged 18 to 49. Three plates each covered CD4 naive and memory; CD8 naive two, CD8 memory one.

Germline V CDR1 and CDR2: SGDLS, YYNGEE. V was clipped by 0 bases and J by 5 bases, with 14 bases between them. The CDR3 is made up of 15 amino acids. Profiled with immunoSEQ multiplex PCR; TCRdb holds only in-frame clones, not every one. The data hold some 1 million clones, with roughly 75% observed a single time. Donors were Caucasian adults residing in Nashville, Tennessee, USA. The specimen was memory CD4+ T cells sorted from blood. The subset: CD45RA-negative fraction. The TCR originated in a man between 18 and 35 years old in good health. The rearrangement links TRBV9 to TRBJ2-5; perhaps TRBD2 as D (6 bases). The CDR3 DNA is TGTGCCAGCAGCGTAGGGGACGGGAGACTGGAGACCCAGTACTTC. Translating gives CASSVGDGRLETQYF.